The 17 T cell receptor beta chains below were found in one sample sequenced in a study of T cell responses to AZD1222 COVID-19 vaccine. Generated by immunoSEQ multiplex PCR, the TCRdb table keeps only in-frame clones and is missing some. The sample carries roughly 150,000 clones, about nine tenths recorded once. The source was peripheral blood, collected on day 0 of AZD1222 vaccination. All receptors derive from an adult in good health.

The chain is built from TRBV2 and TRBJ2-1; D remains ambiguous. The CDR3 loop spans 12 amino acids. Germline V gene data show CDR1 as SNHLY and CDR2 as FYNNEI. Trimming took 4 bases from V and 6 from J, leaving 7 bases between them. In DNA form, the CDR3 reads TGTGCCAGCAGTGGCTTCTCCAATGAGCAGTTCTTC. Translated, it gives CASSGFSNEQFF.

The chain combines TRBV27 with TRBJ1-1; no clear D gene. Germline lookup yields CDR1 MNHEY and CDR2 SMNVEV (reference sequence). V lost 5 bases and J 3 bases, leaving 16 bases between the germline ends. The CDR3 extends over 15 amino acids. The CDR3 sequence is CASSPRGLKDTEAFF. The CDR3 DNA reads TGTGCCAGCAGTCCCCGGGGTCTTAAGGACACTGAAGCTTTCTTT.

The CDR3 sequence is CASSLLGSPLHF. In nucleotides, the CDR3 is TGTGCCAGCAGTTTGCTCGGTTCACCCCTCCACTTT. The J gene is TRBJ1-6, the V gene TRBV12-3 or TRBV12-4; no firm D call. V lost 3 bases to trimming and J lost 9 bases, with 6 bases between them. The CDR3 loop spans 12 amino acids.

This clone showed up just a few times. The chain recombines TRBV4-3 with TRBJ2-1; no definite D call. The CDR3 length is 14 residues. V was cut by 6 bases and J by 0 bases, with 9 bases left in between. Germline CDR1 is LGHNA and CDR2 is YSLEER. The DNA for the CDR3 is TGCGCCAGCAGAGCAGGAGACTCCTACAATGAGCAGTTCTTC. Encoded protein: CASRAGDSYNEQFF.

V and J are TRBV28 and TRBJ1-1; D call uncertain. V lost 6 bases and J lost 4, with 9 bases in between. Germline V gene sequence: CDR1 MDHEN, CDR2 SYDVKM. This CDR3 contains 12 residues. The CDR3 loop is CASSLQTTEAFF. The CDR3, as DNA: TGTGCCAGCAGCCTACAGACCACTGAAGCTTTCTTT.

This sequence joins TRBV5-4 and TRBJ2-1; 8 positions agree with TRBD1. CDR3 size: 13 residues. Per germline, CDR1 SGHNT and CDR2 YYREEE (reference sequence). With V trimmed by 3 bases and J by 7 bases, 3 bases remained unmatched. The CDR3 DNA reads TGTGCCAGCAGCTATACAGGGGGAAATGAGCAGTTCTTC. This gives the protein CASSYTGGNEQFF.

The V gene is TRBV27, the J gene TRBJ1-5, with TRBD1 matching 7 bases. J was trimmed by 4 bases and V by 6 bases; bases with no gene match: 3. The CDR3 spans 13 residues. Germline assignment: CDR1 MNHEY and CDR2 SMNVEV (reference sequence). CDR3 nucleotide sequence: TGTGCCAGCAGGACAGGGCGAAATCAGCCCCAGCATTTT. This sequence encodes CASRTGRNQPQHF.

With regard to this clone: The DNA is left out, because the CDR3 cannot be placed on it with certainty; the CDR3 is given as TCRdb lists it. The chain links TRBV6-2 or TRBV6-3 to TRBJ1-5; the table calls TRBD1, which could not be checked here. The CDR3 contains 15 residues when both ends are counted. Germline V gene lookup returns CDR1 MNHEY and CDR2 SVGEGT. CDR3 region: CASSYSPQVFWPQHF.

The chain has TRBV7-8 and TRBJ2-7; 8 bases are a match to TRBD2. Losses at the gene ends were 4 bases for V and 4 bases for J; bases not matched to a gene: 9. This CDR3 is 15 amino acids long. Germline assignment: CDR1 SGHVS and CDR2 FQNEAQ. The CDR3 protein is CASSSKGPGGYEQYF. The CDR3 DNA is TGTGCCAGCAGCTCCAAGGGACCGGGGGGGTACGAGCAGTACTTC.

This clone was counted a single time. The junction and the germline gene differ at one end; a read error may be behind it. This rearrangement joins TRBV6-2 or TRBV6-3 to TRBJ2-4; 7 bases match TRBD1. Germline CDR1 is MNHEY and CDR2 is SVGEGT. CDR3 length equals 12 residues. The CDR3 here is CASSYYRGIQYF. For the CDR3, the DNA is TGTGCCAGCAGCTACTACAGGGGAATTCAGTACTTC.

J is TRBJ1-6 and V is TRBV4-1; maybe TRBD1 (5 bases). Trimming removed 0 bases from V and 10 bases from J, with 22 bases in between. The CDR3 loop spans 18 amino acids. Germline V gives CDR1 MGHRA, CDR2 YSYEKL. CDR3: CASSQDVAVQAKESPLHF. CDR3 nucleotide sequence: TGCGCCAGCAGCCAAGACGTAGCAGTACAGGCCAAGGAATCACCCCTCCACTTT.

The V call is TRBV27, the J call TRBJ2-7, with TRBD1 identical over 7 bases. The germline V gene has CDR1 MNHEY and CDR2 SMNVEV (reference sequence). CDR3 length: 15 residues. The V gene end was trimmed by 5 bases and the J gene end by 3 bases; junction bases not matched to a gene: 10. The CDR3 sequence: CASSPHRDSGYEQYF. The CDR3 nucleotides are TGTGCCAGCAGTCCCCACCGGGACAGCGGCTACGAGCAGTACTTC.

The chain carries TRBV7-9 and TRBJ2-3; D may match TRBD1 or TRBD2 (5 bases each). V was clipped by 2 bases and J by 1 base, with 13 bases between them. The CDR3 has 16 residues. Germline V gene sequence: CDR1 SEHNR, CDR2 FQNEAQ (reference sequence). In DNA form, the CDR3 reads TGTGCCAGCAGCTTATCGGTCGGGGCGGGCACAGATACGCAGTATTTT. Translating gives CASSLSVGAGTDTQYF.

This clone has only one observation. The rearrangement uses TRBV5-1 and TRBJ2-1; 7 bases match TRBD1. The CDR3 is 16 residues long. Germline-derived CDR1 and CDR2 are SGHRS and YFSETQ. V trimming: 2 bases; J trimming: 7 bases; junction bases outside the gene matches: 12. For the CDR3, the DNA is TGCGCCAGCAGCTTATCAGACAGGGCGGTTTCAAATGAGCAGTTCTTC. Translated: CASSLSDRAVSNEQFF.

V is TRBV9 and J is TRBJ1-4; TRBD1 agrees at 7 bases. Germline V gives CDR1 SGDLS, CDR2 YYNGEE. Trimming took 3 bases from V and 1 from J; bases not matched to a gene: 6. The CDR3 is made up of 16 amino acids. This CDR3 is CASSATGEGTNEKLFF. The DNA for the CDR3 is TGTGCCAGCAGCGCCACAGGGGAGGGAACTAATGAAAAACTGTTTTTT.

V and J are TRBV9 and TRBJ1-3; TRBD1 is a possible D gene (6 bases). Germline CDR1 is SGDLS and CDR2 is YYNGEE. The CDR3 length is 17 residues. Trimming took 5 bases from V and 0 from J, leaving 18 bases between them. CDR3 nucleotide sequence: TGTGCCAGCAGTCTTCCCTCGGGGGCTAACTCTGGAAACACCATATATTTT. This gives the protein CASSLPSGANSGNTIYF.

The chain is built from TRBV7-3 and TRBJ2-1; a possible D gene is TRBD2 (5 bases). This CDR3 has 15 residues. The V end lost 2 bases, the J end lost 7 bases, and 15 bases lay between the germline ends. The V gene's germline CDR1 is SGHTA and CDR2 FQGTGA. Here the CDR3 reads CASSLAPGGWNEQFF. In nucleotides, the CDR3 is TGTGCCAGCAGCTTAGCTCCGGGCGGGTGGAATGAGCAGTTCTTC.